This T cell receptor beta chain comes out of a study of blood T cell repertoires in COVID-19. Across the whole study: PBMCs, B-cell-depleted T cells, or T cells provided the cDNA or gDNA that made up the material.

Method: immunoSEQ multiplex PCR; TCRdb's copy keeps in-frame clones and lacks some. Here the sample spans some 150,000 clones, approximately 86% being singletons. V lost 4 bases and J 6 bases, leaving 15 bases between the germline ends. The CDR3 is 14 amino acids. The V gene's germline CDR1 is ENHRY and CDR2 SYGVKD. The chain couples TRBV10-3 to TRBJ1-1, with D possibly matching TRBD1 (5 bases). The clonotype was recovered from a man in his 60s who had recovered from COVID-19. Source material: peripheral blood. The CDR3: CAISAAGGGSEAFF. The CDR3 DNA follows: TGTGCCATCAGTGCAGCAGGCGGGGGATCTGAAGCTTTCTTT.